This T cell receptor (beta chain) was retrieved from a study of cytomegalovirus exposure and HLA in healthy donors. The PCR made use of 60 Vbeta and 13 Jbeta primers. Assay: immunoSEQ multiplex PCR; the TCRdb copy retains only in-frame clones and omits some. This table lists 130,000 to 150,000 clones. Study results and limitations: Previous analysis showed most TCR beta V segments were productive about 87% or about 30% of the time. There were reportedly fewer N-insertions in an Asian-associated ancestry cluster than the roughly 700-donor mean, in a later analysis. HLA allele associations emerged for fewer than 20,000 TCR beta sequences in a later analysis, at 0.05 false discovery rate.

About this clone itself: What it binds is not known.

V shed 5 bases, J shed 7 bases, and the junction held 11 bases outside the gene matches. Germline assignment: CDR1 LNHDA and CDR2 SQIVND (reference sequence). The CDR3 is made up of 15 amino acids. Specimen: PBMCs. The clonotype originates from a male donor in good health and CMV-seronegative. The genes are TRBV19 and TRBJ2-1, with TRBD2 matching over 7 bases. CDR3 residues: CASSQRDLRENEQFF. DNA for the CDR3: TGTGCCAGTAGTCAGCGGGACCTTAGGGAAAATGAGCAGTTCTTC.